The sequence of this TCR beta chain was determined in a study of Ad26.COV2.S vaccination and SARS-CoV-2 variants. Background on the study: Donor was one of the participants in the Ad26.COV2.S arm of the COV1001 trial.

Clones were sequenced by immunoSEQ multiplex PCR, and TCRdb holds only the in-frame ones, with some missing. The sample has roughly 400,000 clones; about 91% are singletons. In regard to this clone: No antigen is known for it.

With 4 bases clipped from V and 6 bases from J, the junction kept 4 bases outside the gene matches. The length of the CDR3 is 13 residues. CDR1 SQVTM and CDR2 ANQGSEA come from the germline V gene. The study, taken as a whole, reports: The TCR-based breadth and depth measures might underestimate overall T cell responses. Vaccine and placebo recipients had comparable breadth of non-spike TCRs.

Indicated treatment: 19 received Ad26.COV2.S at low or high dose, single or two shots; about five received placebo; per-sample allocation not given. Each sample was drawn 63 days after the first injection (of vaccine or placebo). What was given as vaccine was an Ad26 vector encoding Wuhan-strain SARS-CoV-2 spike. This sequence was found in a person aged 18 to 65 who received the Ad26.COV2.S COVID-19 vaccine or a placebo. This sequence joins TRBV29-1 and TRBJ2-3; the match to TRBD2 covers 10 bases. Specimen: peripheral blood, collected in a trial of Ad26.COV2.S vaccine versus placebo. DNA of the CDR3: TGCAGCGTTGGAAGCGGGAGGGCGGATACGCAGTATTTT. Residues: CSVGSGRADTQYF.